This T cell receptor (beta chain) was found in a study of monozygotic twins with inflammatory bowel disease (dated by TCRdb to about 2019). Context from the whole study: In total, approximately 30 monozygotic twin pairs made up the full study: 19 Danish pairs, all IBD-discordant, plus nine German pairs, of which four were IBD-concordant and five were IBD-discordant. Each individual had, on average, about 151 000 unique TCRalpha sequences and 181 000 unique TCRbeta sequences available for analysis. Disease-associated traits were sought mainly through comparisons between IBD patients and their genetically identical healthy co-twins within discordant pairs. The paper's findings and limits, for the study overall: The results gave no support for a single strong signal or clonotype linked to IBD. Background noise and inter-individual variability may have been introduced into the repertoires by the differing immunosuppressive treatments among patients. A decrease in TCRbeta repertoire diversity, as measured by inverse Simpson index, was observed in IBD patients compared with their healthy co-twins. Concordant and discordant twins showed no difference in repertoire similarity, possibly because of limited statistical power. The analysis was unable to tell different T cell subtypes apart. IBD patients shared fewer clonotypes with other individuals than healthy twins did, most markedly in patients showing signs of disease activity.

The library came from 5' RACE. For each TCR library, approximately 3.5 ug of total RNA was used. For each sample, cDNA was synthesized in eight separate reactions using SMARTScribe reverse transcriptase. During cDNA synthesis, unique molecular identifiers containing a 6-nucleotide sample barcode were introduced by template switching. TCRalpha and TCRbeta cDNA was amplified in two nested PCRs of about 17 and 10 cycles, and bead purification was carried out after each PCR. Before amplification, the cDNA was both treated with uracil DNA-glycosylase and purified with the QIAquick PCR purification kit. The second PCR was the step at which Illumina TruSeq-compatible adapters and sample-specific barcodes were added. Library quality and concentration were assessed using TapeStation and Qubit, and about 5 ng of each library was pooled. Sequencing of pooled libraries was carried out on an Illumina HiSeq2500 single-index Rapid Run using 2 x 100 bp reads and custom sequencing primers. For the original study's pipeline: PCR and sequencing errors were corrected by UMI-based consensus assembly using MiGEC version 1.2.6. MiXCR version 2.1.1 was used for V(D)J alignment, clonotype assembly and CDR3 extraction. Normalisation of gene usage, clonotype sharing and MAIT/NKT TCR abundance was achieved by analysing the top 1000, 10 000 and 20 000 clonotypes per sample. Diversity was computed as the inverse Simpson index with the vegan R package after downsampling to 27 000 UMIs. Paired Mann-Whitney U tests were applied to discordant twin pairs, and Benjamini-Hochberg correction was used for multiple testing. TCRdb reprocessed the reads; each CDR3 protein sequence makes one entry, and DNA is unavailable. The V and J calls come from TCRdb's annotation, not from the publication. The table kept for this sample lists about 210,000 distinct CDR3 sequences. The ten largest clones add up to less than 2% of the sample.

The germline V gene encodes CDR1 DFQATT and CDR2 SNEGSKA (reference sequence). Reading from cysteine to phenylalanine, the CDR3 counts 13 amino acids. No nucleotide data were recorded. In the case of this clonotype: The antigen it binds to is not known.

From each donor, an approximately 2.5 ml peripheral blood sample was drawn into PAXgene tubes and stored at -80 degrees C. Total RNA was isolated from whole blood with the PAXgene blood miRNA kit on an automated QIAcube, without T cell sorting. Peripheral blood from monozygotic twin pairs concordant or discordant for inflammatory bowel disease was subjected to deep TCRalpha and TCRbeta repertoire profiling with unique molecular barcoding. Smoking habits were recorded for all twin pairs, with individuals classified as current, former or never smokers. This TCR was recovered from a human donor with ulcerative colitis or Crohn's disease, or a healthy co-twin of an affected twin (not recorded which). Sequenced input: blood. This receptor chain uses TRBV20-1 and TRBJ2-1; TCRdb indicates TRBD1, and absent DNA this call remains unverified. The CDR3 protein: CSPIGPLGGEQFF.